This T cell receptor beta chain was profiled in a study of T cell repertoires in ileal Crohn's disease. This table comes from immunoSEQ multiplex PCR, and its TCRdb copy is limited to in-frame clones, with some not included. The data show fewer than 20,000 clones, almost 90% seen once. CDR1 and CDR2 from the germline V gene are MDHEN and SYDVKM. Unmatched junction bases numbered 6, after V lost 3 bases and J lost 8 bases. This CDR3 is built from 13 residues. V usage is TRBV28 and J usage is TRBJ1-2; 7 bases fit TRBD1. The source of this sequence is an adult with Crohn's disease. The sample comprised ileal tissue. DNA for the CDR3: TGTGCCAGCAGTTTGACAGGGTTTGGAGGCTACACCTTC. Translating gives CASSLTGFGGYTF.